Shown below are 12 T cell receptor beta chains from a single sample sequenced in a study of cytomegalovirus exposure and HLA in healthy donors. 60 Vbeta and 13 Jbeta primers were used in PCR. Libraries were prepared by immunoSEQ multiplex PCR; TCRdb keeps only in-frame clonotypes and omits some of them. The sample records under 250,000 clones, about 78% being singletons. Sequencing was performed on PBMCs. These receptors originate from a male donor in good health and CMV-seronegative.

V is TRBV5-4 and J is TRBJ2-7, with 8 bases fitting TRBD2. The germline V gene has CDR1 SGHNT and CDR2 YYREEE (reference sequence). V lost 3 bases and J lost 5; bases outside the gene matches: 10. The CDR3 runs 15 residues. The CDR3 DNA reads as TGTGCCAGCAGCTCCCCAATAGCGGGAAGGGACGAGCAGTACTTC. Its protein is CASSSPIAGRDEQYF.

The chain couples TRBV28 to TRBJ2-1; TRBD2 is a possible D gene (5 bases). V was shortened by 4 bases and J by 9 bases, with 19 bases between the two germline ends. The CDR3 length is 15 residues. CDR1 MDHEN and CDR2 SYDVKM come from the germline V gene. CDR3 sequence reads: CASSSPGKPKVEQFF. As DNA, the CDR3 is TGTGCCAGCAGTTCCCCCGGGAAGCCCAAAGTTGAGCAGTTCTTC.

The V call is TRBV5-1, the J call TRBJ2-1, with 9 bases identical to TRBD1. The trim removed 4 bases at V and 10 bases at J, leaving 9 bases unmatched. Looked up from germline, CDR1 is SGHRS and CDR2 is YFSETQ. The CDR3 covers 14 residues. CDR3 DNA sequence: TGCGCCAGCAGCGGGACGGACAGGGGTGGGGAGCAGTTCTTC. It translates to CASSGTDRGGEQFF.

This clone showed up just a few times. The chain has TRBV5-1 and TRBJ2-3, with TRBD1 identical over 8 bases. CDR1 and CDR2 from the germline V gene are SGHRS and YFSETQ. V lost 4 bases, J lost 2 bases, and 6 bases stayed unmatched. This CDR3 region has 15 residues. CDR3 protein: CASSAPTGATDTQYF. CDR3 DNA: TGCGCCAGCAGCGCGCCGACAGGGGCCACAGATACGCAGTATTTT.

The CDR3 DNA follows: TGTGCCAGCAGTGAAATCCAGGGCAACACAGATACGCAGTATTTT. Translating gives CASSEIQGNTDTQYF. V and J are TRBV2 and TRBJ2-3; a weak D match, TRBD1 (5 bases). The CDR3 consists of 15 residues. Germline assignment: CDR1 SNHLY and CDR2 FYNNEI. V was clipped by 2 bases and J by 2 bases, with 11 bases between them.

The chain recombines TRBV18 with TRBJ2-3, with D possibly being TRBD2 (5 bases). Between the trimmed V and J ends, which lost 3 bases and 6 bases, there was a span of 16 bases. From germline, CDR1 is KGHSH and CDR2 LQKENI. The CDR3 length is 15 residues. The CDR3 sequence is CASSPPGRVQDTQYF. In DNA form, the CDR3 reads TGTGCCAGCTCACCCCCGGGAAGGGTCCAGGATACGCAGTATTTT.

This clone appeared a few times. The chain has TRBV27 and TRBJ2-1, with 8 bases aligning to TRBD2. The CDR3 has 15 amino acids. Germline assignment: CDR1 MNHEY and CDR2 SMNVEV (reference sequence). V shed 6 bases, J shed 6 bases, and the junction held 10 bases outside the gene matches. CDR3 nucleotide sequence: TGTGCCAGCAGACCACCCGGGGGGGCATTCAATGAGCAGTTCTTC. As protein: CASRPPGGAFNEQFF.

This chain connects TRBV5-1 to TRBJ2-3; 9 positions match TRBD1. CDR1 is SGHRS and CDR2 is YFSETQ in the germline V gene. The length of the CDR3 is 16 residues. The V segment lost 4 bases and the J segment 5 bases; nucleotides outside the gene matches: 11. CDR3 in amino acids: CASSDGQGKALDTQYF. In DNA, the CDR3 is TGCGCCAGCAGCGATGGACAGGGGAAAGCCTTAGATACGCAGTATTTT.

This clone has a handful of counts. This sequence joins TRBV6-6 and TRBJ2-1; D gene ambiguous. The CDR3 is 14 residues long. Germline loops: CDR1 MNHNY, CDR2 SVGAGI (reference sequence). V gave up 1 base and J gave up 9 bases, with 13 bases separating them. This chain's CDR3 is CASSYCERSCEQFF. In DNA, the CDR3 is TGTGCCAGCAGTTACTGTGAACGGTCGTGTGAGCAGTTCTTC.

A single count supports this clone. V is TRBV6-1 and J is TRBJ1-6, with D uncertain. Germline lookup yields CDR1 MNHNS and CDR2 SASEGT. The CDR3 is 18 residues long. V lost 1 base, J lost 0 bases, and 13 bases lay in between. The DNA for the CDR3 is TGTGCCAGCAGTGAAGGGGCCCCGGGAAGCTCCTATAATTCACCCCTCCACTTT. This sequence encodes CASSEGAPGSSYNSPLHF.

CDR3 bases: TGTGCCAGCAGCCGCGGGACAGGGGGCTTTAGGGGCAATCAGCCCCAGCATTTT. This translates into CASSRGTGGFRGNQPQHF. This chain joins TRBV5-8 and TRBJ1-5; 12 nucleotides match TRBD1. CDR1 and CDR2 (germline): SGHTS, YDEGEE. The length of the CDR3 is 18 residues. V shed 4 bases, J shed 2 bases, and the junction held 10 bases outside the gene matches.

The chain uses TRBV28 and TRBJ1-1, with D unresolved. V was shortened by 2 bases and J by 1 base, with 8 bases between the two germline ends. The CDR3 loop spans 14 amino acids. Germline CDR1 and CDR2: MDHEN and SYDVKM. CDR3 coding DNA: TGTGCCAGCAGTTTAGGGCAGCAGAACACTGAAGCTTTCTTT. Its translation is CASSLGQQNTEAFF.